This entry lists 27 T cell receptor beta chains sequenced from one sample in a study of shared clonotypes between healthy human individuals. CD45RO-negative CD8 cells positively selected for CCR7 made up the naive population, which excluded terminally differentiated effector memory CD45RA+ cells. Measured with immunoSEQ multiplex PCR; TCRdb has only the in-frame clones, and not every one. The top ten hold around 0.097% of the sample, which has roughly 590,000 clones, just under 97% seen once. The sequencing sample was made of naive CD8+ T cells sorted from blood. Receptors were obtained from a woman aged 25-40 years in good health.

Note on this clone: The sample contains more than one DNA sequence encoding this CDR3. V is TRBV9 and J is TRBJ2-7, with 8 bases matching TRBD2. With V trimmed by 3 bases and J by 0 bases, 2 bases remained unmatched. Germline CDR1 SGDLS, CDR2 YYNGEE. The CDR3 length is 14 residues. The CDR3 here is CASSAGLASYEQYF. CDR3 bases: TGTGCCAGCAGCGCCGGACTAGCCTCCTACGAGCAGTACTTC.

The genes are TRBV13 and TRBJ2-5; D is perhaps TRBD2 (6 bases). V was trimmed by 5 bases and J by 4 bases, leaving 14 bases between them. Germline V gives CDR1 PRHDT, CDR2 FYEKMQ (reference sequence). The CDR3 is 14 amino acids. The CDR3 region is CASSPTGEGETQYF. In nucleotides, the CDR3 is TGTGCCAGCAGCCCAACGGGAGAGGGAGAGACCCAGTACTTC.

The chain is built from TRBV11-1 and TRBJ1-5, with TRBD1 as a possible D gene (5 bases). V dropped 5 bases and J dropped 0 bases, with 14 bases sitting between them. There are 16 residues in the CDR3. Looked up from germline, CDR1 is SGHAT and CDR2 is FQDESV (reference sequence). The CDR3 DNA is TGTGCCAGCAGCGAGGGGCGACATATTAGCAATCAGCCCCAGCATTTT. This translates into CASSEGRHISNQPQHF.

The chain combines TRBV5-6 with TRBJ2-3, with 9 nucleotides matching TRBD1. Per germline, CDR1 SGHDT and CDR2 YYEEEE. This CDR3 contains 15 residues. With 4 bases clipped from V and 2 bases from J, the junction kept 5 bases outside the gene matches. CDR3 bases: TGTGCCAGCAGCGTAACAGGGGGCGTCACAGATACGCAGTATTTT. Translation gives CASSVTGGVTDTQYF. Together with reference TRBV5-6 and TRBJ2-3, the CDR3 gives the full variable domain: DAGVTQSPTHLIKTRGQQVTLRCSPKSGHDTVSWYQQALGQGPQFIFQYYEEEERQRGNFPDRFSGHQFPNYSSELNVNALLLGDSALYLCASSVTGGVTDTQYFGPGTRLTVL.

The sample holds one count of this clone. The rearrangement links TRBV9 to TRBJ2-1; 8 bases line up with TRBD1. The germline CDR1 and CDR2 sequences are SGDLS and YYNGEE. The CDR3 is 14 amino acids. Unmatched junction bases numbered 7, after V lost 3 bases and J lost 8 bases. This CDR3 is CASSGQGLGDEQFF. As DNA, the CDR3 is TGTGCCAGCAGCGGACAGGGGTTGGGCGATGAGCAGTTCTTC.

The chain carries TRBV28 and TRBJ2-7; TRBD2 aligns across 10 bases. Germline CDR1 MDHEN, CDR2 SYDVKM. CDR3 length: 15 residues. Germline trimming cut 4 bases from V and 3 bases from J; bases unmatched to any gene: 6. Written as DNA, the CDR3 is TGTGCCAGCAGTTATCGGACTAGCGGCCGCTACGAGCAGTACTTC. Translating it yields CASSYRTSGRYEQYF.

V usage is TRBV10-3 and J usage is TRBJ1-1; no firm D call. Deletions cut 3 bases from V and 6 bases from J, with 8 bases between. In germline, CDR1 is ENHRY, CDR2 SYGVKD. The CDR3 totals 12 residues. CDR3 in DNA: TGTGCCATCAGTGACGGGATCGCTGAAGCTTTCTTT. Residues: CAISDGIAEAFF.

The CDR3: CASSATRYTDTQYF. The DNA for the CDR3 is TGTGCCAGCAGTGCAACACGATACACAGATACGCAGTATTTT. This rearrangement joins TRBV25-1 to TRBJ2-3; D is unresolved. This CDR3 has 14 amino acids. Germline V lookup: CDR1 MGHDK, CDR2 SYGVNS. V gave up 4 bases and J gave up 2 bases, with 10 bases separating them.

The genes are TRBV5-1 and TRBJ2-5; 8 bases align to TRBD2. Germline CDR1 reads SGHRS; CDR2 reads YFSETQ. V was clipped by 1 base and J by 4 bases; unmatched bases: 3. This CDR3 comprises 14 residues. The CDR3 spells CASSLPGLGETQYF. CDR3 in DNA: TGCGCCAGCAGCTTGCCGGGACTAGGAGAGACCCAGTACTTC.

The gene calls are TRBV28 and TRBJ2-3; 8 nucleotides line up with TRBD2. The CDR3 runs to 16 residues. The V segment lost 3 bases and the J segment 5 bases; nucleotides outside the gene matches: 10. Germline lookup yields CDR1 MDHEN and CDR2 SYDVKM. The CDR3 loop is CASSFTAGAARDTQYF. In nucleotides, the CDR3 is TGTGCCAGCAGTTTCACAGCGGGAGCGGCGAGAGATACGCAGTATTTT.

This chain joins TRBV14 and TRBJ2-7, with TRBD1 identical over 9 bases. The CDR3 extends over 15 amino acids. V shed 4 bases, J shed 0 bases, and the junction held 4 bases outside the gene matches. CDR1 and CDR2 from the germline V gene are SGHDN and FVKESK. CDR3: CASSLQGAFSYEQYF. The CDR3 coding sequence is TGTGCCAGCAGCCTACAGGGGGCCTTCTCCTACGAGCAGTACTTC.

The chain is built from TRBV27 and TRBJ2-7; D may be TRBD1 or TRBD2 (6 bases each). Trimming shortened V by 5 bases and J by 6 bases, and 20 bases separated the two germline ends. The CDR3 covers 15 residues. Per the germline V gene, CDR1 is MNHEY and CDR2 is SMNVEV (reference sequence). The CDR3 DNA is TGTGCCAGCAGTCTCATGAAGGGGGGTAGGGGCGAGCAGTACTTC. Encoded protein: CASSLMKGGRGEQYF.

This chain connects TRBV6-5 to TRBJ2-1; D perhaps matches TRBD2 (6 bases). Per germline, CDR1 MNHEY and CDR2 SVGAGI. Trimming cost V 2 bases and J 9 bases, with 14 bases left between them. CDR3 length: 14 residues. In nucleotides, the CDR3 is TGTGCCAGCAGTTACGGCGGGGATGGGAGTGAGCAGTTCTTC. Translated: CASSYGGDGSEQFF.

In this sample, this clone turned up once. The chain has TRBV30 and TRBJ2-7, with TRBD1 matching over 8 bases. V lost 5 bases to trimming and J lost 0 bases; unmatched junction nucleotides: 6. Germline V gives CDR1 GTSNPN, CDR2 SVGIG (reference sequence). The CDR3 totals 14 residues. The CDR3 loop reads CAWAYRGSSYEQYF. CDR3 sequence (DNA): TGTGCCTGGGCCTACAGGGGGAGCTCCTACGAGCAGTACTTC.

The gene calls are TRBV7-9 and TRBJ2-1, with D unclear. CDR3 length: 17 amino acids. The germline gives CDR1 SEHNR, CDR2 FQNEAQ (reference sequence). V was pared by 5 bases and J by 5 bases, with 22 bases between. CDR3 region: CASSVETVYRGNNEQFF. In DNA, the CDR3 is TGTGCCAGCAGCGTCGAGACCGTATATCGAGGAAACAATGAGCAGTTCTTC.

V and J are TRBV30 and TRBJ2-7; D may be TRBD1 (6 bases). This CDR3 has 11 amino acids. The germline gives CDR1 GTSNPN, CDR2 SVGIG (reference sequence). Trimming shortened V by 8 bases and J by 5 bases, and 13 bases separated the two germline ends. CDR3 residues: CAGQGIHEQYF. CDR3 sequence (DNA): TGTGCCGGTCAGGGGATCCACGAGCAGTACTTC.

The chain is built from TRBV4-1 and TRBJ1-5, with a tentative D call TRBD1 (5 bases). The length of the CDR3 is 14 residues. V dropped 0 bases and J dropped 7 bases, with 10 bases sitting between them. Germline V lookup: CDR1 MGHRA, CDR2 YSYEKL. Written as DNA, the CDR3 is TGCGCCAGCAGCCAAGAGGACACCCGCCAGCCCCAGCATTTT. This translates into CASSQEDTRQPQHF.

V gene TRBV29-1 combines with J gene TRBJ1-1, with D tentatively TRBD1 (5 bases). V lost 2 bases and J 4 bases, leaving 11 bases between the germline ends. The CDR3 is made up of 13 amino acids. In germline, CDR1 is SQVTM, CDR2 ANQGSEA. CDR3 sequence: CSVERGPGTEAFF. CDR3 DNA: TGCAGCGTTGAAAGGGGTCCGGGCACTGAAGCTTTCTTT. Using reference TRBV29-1 and TRBJ1-1 for the parts outside the CDR3, the full variable domain is SAVISQKPSRDICQRGTSLTIQCQVDSQVTMMFWYRQQPGQSLTLIATANQGSEATYESGFVIDKFPISRPNLTFSTLTVSNMSPEDSSIYLCSVERGPGTEAFFGQGTRLTVV.

The rearrangement joins TRBV19 to TRBJ2-1, with D uncertain. V gave up 6 bases and J gave up 4 bases, with 4 bases separating them. Germline-derived CDR1 and CDR2 are LNHDA and SQIVND (reference sequence). The CDR3 runs to 11 residues. This CDR3 reads CASSNYNEQFF. The CDR3 nucleotides are TGTGCCAGTAGCAATTACAATGAGCAGTTCTTC.

This clone showed up just once. The chain uses TRBV4-1 and TRBJ2-7; no firm D call. CDR3 length: 13 amino acids. Germline values: CDR1 MGHRA, CDR2 YSYEKL. V was shortened by 4 bases and J by 5 bases, with 12 bases between the two germline ends. The CDR3 loop reads CASSLRAEHEQYF. The CDR3 DNA sequence: TGCGCCAGCAGCCTCCGCGCCGAACACGAGCAGTACTTC.

The V and J genes are TRBV7-8 and TRBJ2-7, with D perhaps TRBD1 (6 bases). V shed 4 bases and J shed 1 base, with 17 bases lying between them. The CDR3 is 16 amino acids. CDR1 is SGHVS, CDR2 FQNEAQ, per germline. The CDR3 sequence: CASSSYAGTQSYEQYF. The CDR3 DNA is TGTGCCAGCAGCTCATACGCAGGGACACAATCCTACGAGCAGTACTTC.

CDR3: CASRSDRGRVTGELFF. The CDR3 DNA reads TGTGCCAGCAGATCCGACAGGGGGCGAGTCACCGGGGAGCTGTTTTTT. The chain couples TRBV28 to TRBJ2-2; 10 bases are a match to TRBD1. The J segment lost 4 bases and the V segment lost 6 bases, leaving 8 bases of the junction unmatched. CDR1 MDHEN and CDR2 SYDVKM come from the germline V gene. CDR3 size: 16 residues. Full variable domain (outside the CDR3, taken from reference TRBV28 and TRBJ2-2): DVKVTQSSRYLVKRTGEKVFLECVQDMDHENMFWYRQDPGLGLRLIYFSYDVKMKEKGDIPEGYSVSREKKERFSLILESASTNQTSMYLCASRSDRGRVTGELFFGEGSRLTVL.

This rearrangement joins TRBV27 to TRBJ1-5, with TRBD1 identical over 7 bases. Germline CDR1 reads MNHEY; CDR2 reads SMNVEV (reference sequence). With 6 bases clipped from V and 4 bases from J, the junction kept 9 bases outside the gene matches. CDR3 size: 15 residues. CDR3 in DNA: TGTGCCAGCAGGCCACAGGGGATCAGGAATCAGCCCCAGCATTTT. It encodes CASRPQGIRNQPQHF.

CDR3 in amino acids: CASSPPRAGGETQYF. The CDR3 DNA sequence: TGTGCCAGCAGCCCGCCTCGGGCAGGGGGTGAGACCCAGTACTTC. V and J are TRBV7-9 and TRBJ2-5; 7 bases fit TRBD1. The CDR3 consists of 15 residues. Germline trimming cut 5 bases from V and 5 bases from J; bases unmatched to any gene: 11. Germline V gene sequence: CDR1 SEHNR, CDR2 FQNEAQ (reference sequence). Combining the CDR3 with reference TRBV7-9 and TRBJ2-5 gives the whole variable domain DTGVSQNPRHKITKRGQNVTFRCDPISEHNRLYWYRQTLGQGPEFLTYFQNEAQLEKSRLLSDRFSAERPKGSFSTLEIQRTEQGDSAMYLCASSPPRAGGETQYFGPGTRLLVL.

The rearrangement uses TRBV6-1 and TRBJ2-7, with D possibly being TRBD1 (6 bases). Germline V lookup: CDR1 MNHNS, CDR2 SASEGT. V was pared by 4 bases and J by 2 bases, with 12 bases between. This CDR3 spans 14 amino acids. As DNA, the CDR3 is TGTGCCAGCAGTGGCACAGGGTCGACCTACGAGCAGTACTTC. The encoded protein is CASSGTGSTYEQYF.

Only a few counts were recorded for this clone. This specimen includes other DNA sequences encoding the same CDR3. CDR3 protein: CASSLSGGTEAFF. The CDR3 DNA sequence: TGTGCCAGCAGTTTATCAGGGGGCACTGAAGCTTTCTTT. The chain employs TRBV27 and TRBJ1-1; TRBD1 might be the D (6 bases). Trimming removed 0 bases at V and 4 bases at J, with 6 bases between. Germline V gene lookup returns CDR1 MNHEY and CDR2 SMNVEV (reference sequence). The CDR3 is 13 residues long.

V usage is TRBV29-1 and J usage is TRBJ1-1, with a tentative D call TRBD1 (5 bases). CDR3 length equals 11 residues. Trimming stripped 3 bases from V and 11 bases from J, with 13 bases between. CDR1 is SQVTM and CDR2 is ANQGSEA in the germline V gene. The CDR3 loop is CSVERGTFAFF. As DNA, the CDR3 is TGCAGCGTTGAGCGGGGGACGTTTGCTTTCTTT.